This TCR beta chain was recovered during a study of blood T cell repertoires in COVID-19. For the study at large: COVID-19 samples, acute and convalescent, were from the United States, Italy and Spain.

TCRdb's table, derived via immunoSEQ multiplex PCR, lists solely in-frame clones and lacks some. The table has approximately 250,000 clones, about 82% seen once. V shed 2 bases, J shed 6 bases, and the junction held 8 bases outside the gene matches. Germline CDR1 is MNHEY and CDR2 is SVGAGI. The CDR3 loop spans 16 amino acids. The study drew participants aged about 18 to 95 years from about two dozen US areas. The sequence derives from a woman in her forties or fifties with acute COVID-19. The chain combines TRBV6-5 with TRBJ2-2; 8 bases map to TRBD1. Sequencing was done on a sample of PBMCs or T cells enriched from blood (not recorded which). CDR3 coding DNA: TGTGCCAGCAGTTACGATCATCCGGGACAGGCCGGGGAGCTGTTTTTT. It yields the protein CASSYDHPGQAGELFF.